This T cell receptor (beta chain) was captured by sequencing in a study of metastatic and nonmetastatic thyroid tumors. Study findings and constraints: TCR beta diversity was reportedly significantly higher in malignant thyroid tumors than benign nodules, in blood and tumor.

Prior to thyroid surgery, none of the patients had received any treatment. Germline V CDR1 and CDR2: MNHNY, SVGAGI (reference sequence). The CDR3 has 12 amino acids. This clone was detected many times. What it binds is not known. A much larger clone lies one base from this, so it may be a read error. The same CDR3 can be traced to other DNA sequences in this sample. Original methodology: It was from CDR3 differences across clinicopathological groups that a distant-metastasis classifier for papillary thyroid cancer was built. TCRdb called clones again from the PCR reads with MiXCR. These V and J calls rely on TCRdb rather than the paper's analysis. This sample carries about 15,000 clones, approximately 23% of them seen once, and the ten largest clones take more than 10%.

Sequenced sample: tumor tissue. V and J are TRBV6-6 and TRBJ2-1, with D hard to call. The TCR originated in a female donor with papillary thyroid cancer or a benign thyroid nodule (not recorded which). Some clones in this sample may be carry-over from other donors' samples. The CDR3 loop is CASSYEVNEQFF. CDR3 sequence (DNA): TGTGCTAGCAGTTACGAGGTCAATGAGCAGTTCTTC.